This T cell receptor beta chain stems from a study of blood T cell repertoires in COVID-19. Study overall: Some COVID-19 samples were acute and others convalescent; all came from the United States, Italy and Spain.

Under the authors' procedure: It was from reference gene primer amplification that nucleated cell counts were estimated. The method was immunoSEQ multiplex PCR; TCRdb's version includes in-frame clones alone and lacks a portion of them. The D gene and trimming were derived from the DNA, and the V and J assignments and clone size from that table. The repertoire has more than 200,000 clones, roughly 80% of them found once; the top ten carry over 7.5%. Germline CDR1 KGHDR, CDR2 SFDVKD. V was trimmed by 1 base and J by 0 bases, leaving 8 bases between them. This CDR3 region has 16 residues. Sequenced material: peripheral blood. The receptor was isolated from a man older than 75 with acute or convalescent COVID-19. The rearrangement links TRBV24-1 to TRBJ2-2; no clear D. The CDR3 loop is CATSDLNYANTGELFF. CDR3 DNA sequence: TGTGCCACCAGTGATTTAAACTACGCGAACACCGGGGAGCTGTTTTTT.